This TCR beta chain was retrieved from a study of T cell responses to AZD1222 COVID-19 vaccine. General study points: Once two AZD1222 doses were given, Spike-specific TCR breadth and depth went up. After the peak T cell response, and only then, were repertoires sampled. Among vaccine-associated CD4 TCRs, coverage spanned spike, with dominance at 160-218 and 743-854. Clonal diversity was possibly underestimated, and the donors were mostly white British, with more females.

The germline V gene has CDR1 MDHEN and CDR2 SYDVKM. Trimming pared 6 bases from V and 7 bases from J, leaving 10 bases between. This CDR3 spans 12 amino acids. Clones were read by immunoSEQ multiplex PCR, and TCRdb kept only the in-frame ones, dropping some. The table has under 110,000 clones, over 75% seen once. Of note for this clone: The antigen remains undetermined.

The chain couples TRBV28 to TRBJ1-5; TRBD1 might be the D (6 bases). The material was peripheral blood, obtained 28 days after the second AZD1222 dose. The sequence derives from an adult who received the AZD1222 COVID-19 vaccine. The DNA of the CDR3 is TGTGCCAGCAGCCCCAGGGGACAGCCCCAGCATTTT. Its translation: CASSPRGQPQHF.